Listed here is a single TCR beta chain. Authors' analysis steps: Using reference gene primer amplification, nucleated cell counts were estimated. Libraries were prepared by immunoSEQ multiplex PCR; TCRdb keeps only in-frame clonotypes and omits some of them. V and J calls and clone size are as listed in that table; D and trimming were resolved from the DNA. Of 250,000 to 350,000 clones listed, 80% to 90% are singletons. This sample is drawn from a study of blood T cell repertoires in COVID-19. Across the study: There were acute and convalescent COVID-19 samples, and they came from the United States, Italy and Spain. The analysed material was cDNA or gDNA that came from T cells, B-cell-depleted T cells, or PBMCs.

Sample: peripheral blood. This sequence was found in a man younger than 35 who had recovered from COVID-19.

As DNA, the CDR3 is TGTGCCAGCAGCTTTAATGACAGGCCTATGTATGGCTACACCTTC. This codes for CASSFNDRPMYGYTF. V is TRBV3-1 (or the pseudogene TRBV3-2) and J is TRBJ1-2; the D gene is possibly TRBD1 (6 bases). This CDR3 has 15 residues. The germline gives CDR1 LGHDT, CDR2 YNNKEL (reference sequence). V was pared by 5 bases and J by 5 bases, with 18 bases between.